This is a list of T cell receptor beta chains from one sample in a study of cytomegalovirus exposure and HLA in healthy donors. Clones were read by immunoSEQ multiplex PCR, and TCRdb kept only the in-frame ones, dropping some. Of 85,000 to 90,000 clones detected, approximately 72% appear once; the ten largest clones hold roughly a tenth. Sequenced material: PBMCs. The receptors come from a man under 40 in good health and CMV-seropositive. Each CDR3 is given with its conserved first and last residue. The D gene is left open where the match is weak. Clone size appears in some rows only: once, few, many, or a class for an expanded clone.

v_call,d_call,j_call,clone_size,cdr3_nt,cdr3_aa
TRBV9,TRBD2,TRBJ2-5,-,TGTGCCAGCAGCTATGAAGCGGGGGGCCGACAAGAGACCCAGTACTTC,CASSYEAGGRQETQYF
TRBV10-3,TRBD2,TRBJ2-7,-,TGTGCCACTCAGCGGGGGGGTTTAGAGCAGTACTTC,CATQRGGLEQYF
TRBV18,-,TRBJ2-5,few,TGTGCCAGCTCACCCCTCAGGGATGAGACCCAGTACTTC,CASSPLRDETQYF
TRBV4-2,TRBD1,TRBJ2-1,many,TGTGCCAGCAGCCAAGATCCCGGGACAGGGGGCAATGAGCAGTTCTTC,CASSQDPGTGGNEQFF
TRBV9,TRBD1,TRBJ2-7,-,TGTGCCAGCAGCAACCGTAGACAGGGAGAAACCTACGAGCAGTACTTC,CASSNRRQGETYEQYF
TRBV7-3,TRBD2,TRBJ2-1,-,TGTGCCAGCAGCTTTGGCGGGGGAACCTACAATGAGCAGTTCTTC,CASSFGGGTYNEQFF
TRBV7-2,-,TRBJ1-2,-,TGTGCCAGCAGTAAGGACAGTCATCAAGGCTACACCTTC,CASSKDSHQGYTF
TRBV27,-,TRBJ2-3,-,TGTGCCAGCAGTTTCGGACACCCTAGCACAGATACGCAGTATTTT,CASSFGHPSTDTQYF
TRBV18,-,TRBJ2-1,-,TGTGCCAGCTCACCCGGAGGAGGGGCAGGCAATGAGCAGTTCTTC,CASSPGGGAGNEQFF
TRBV4-2,TRBD2,TRBJ2-7,-,TGTGCCAGCAGCCACTATCTAGCGGGGGACAAACCCTACGAGCAGTACTTC,CASSHYLAGDKPYEQYF
TRBV30,-,TRBJ1-2,few,TGTGCCTGGAGCCAAAAACAGGGCGGGAGCTATGGCTACACCTTC,CAWSQKQGGSYGYTF
TRBV15,-,TRBJ2-7,-,TGTGCCACCAGCAGAGATACAGGTACCTACGAGCAGTACTTC,CATSRDTGTYEQYF
TRBV5-1,-,TRBJ1-5,-,TGCGCCAGCAGCTTGGAGGGGCCCTATCAGCCCCAGCATTTT,CASSLEGPYQPQHF
TRBV28,TRBD2,TRBJ2-3,-,TGTGCCAGCCATTCCGCGGGGGGTGTCGCAGATACGCAGTATTTT,CASHSAGGVADTQYF
TRBV28,-,TRBJ1-1,-,TGTGCCAGCAGGGAGACAGGAGCGAACACTGAAGCTTTCTTT,CASRETGANTEAFF
TRBV5-1,-,TRBJ1-1,-,TGCGCCAGCAGCTTGGGTGGGGGCATGAACACTGAAGCTTTCTTT,CASSLGGGMNTEAFF
TRBV28,-,TRBJ2-4,-,TGTGCCAGCTCCGTCGGAGGACCGCAAAACATTCAGTACTTC,CASSVGGPQNIQYF
TRBV29-1,-,TRBJ2-1,-,TGCAGCGTTGATGGCGGGGCACCCTACAATGAGCAGTTCTTC,CSVDGGAPYNEQFF
TRBV7-9,TRBD2,TRBJ2-1,-,TGTTCCAGCAGGAAAGGGGAGGGCCCCTACAATGAGCAGTTCTTC,CSSRKGEGPYNEQFF
TRBV18,TRBD1,TRBJ1-4,-,TGTGCCAGCTCACCTGAAGACAGGGGGCGACGGGTTTTT,CASSPEDRGRRVF
TRBV18,TRBD1,TRBJ1-1,-,TGTGCCAGCTTCCAGCTACAGGGGCCGACAAACCGACAAGTGAACACTGAAGCTTTCTTT,CASFQLQGPTNRQVNTEAFF
TRBV16,-,TRBJ1-1,-,TGTGCCAGCAGCCCACAGCCCATGAACACTGAAGCTTTCTTT,CASSPQPMNTEAFF
TRBV5-1,-,TRBJ2-2,-,TGCGCCAGCAGCCCCCTCCTGACCGGGGAGCTGTTTTTT,CASSPLLTGELFF
TRBV7-9,TRBD2,TRBJ2-1,-,TGTGCCAGCAGCCTAACTAGCGGGGGAAACAATGAGCAGTTCTTC,CASSLTSGGNNEQFF
TRBV11-2,-,TRBJ2-1,-,TGTGCCTCGCGGGAGCAGTTCTTC,CASREQFF
TRBV2,TRBD2,TRBJ2-2,-,TGTGCCAGCGGCGACCTGACTAGCGCGAACACCGGGGAGCTGTTTTTT,CASGDLTSANTGELFF
TRBV4-1,TRBD2,TRBJ2-3,-,TGCGCCAGCAGCTCCCGGGAGGGGCTTGGGATTAGCACAGATACGCAGTATTTT,CASSSREGLGISTDTQYF
TRBV5-1,-,TRBJ2-7,-,TGCGCCAGCGCACTGGGGGCCCCCTACGAGCAGTACTTC,CASALGAPYEQYF
TRBV9,TRBD2,TRBJ2-7,once,TGTGCCAGCAGCGCAGGAGCGGGGGGGAAGTCCTACGAGCAGTACTTC,CASSAGAGGKSYEQYF
TRBV9,TRBD2,TRBJ2-3,few,TGTGCCAGCAGCGTCTCCGGGGGGGATACGCAGTATTTT,CASSVSGGDTQYF
TRBV7-3,TRBD1,TRBJ1-2,-,TGTGCCAGCAGCCCCCGACAGGGTGGGGGCTACACCTTC,CASSPRQGGGYTF
TRBV5-4,TRBD2,TRBJ2-7,once,TGTGCCAGCAGGACTAGCGGGGGACCTTACGAGCAGTACTTC,CASRTSGGPYEQYF
TRBV7-8,TRBD2,TRBJ2-3,-,TGTGCCAGCAGCCCCCGAAGCGGGGGGAACACAGATACGCAGTATTTT,CASSPRSGGNTDTQYF
TRBV12-5,TRBD2,TRBJ2-1,once,TGTGCTAGTGGTTTGGTAACACTAGCGGGGGGGCACAATGAGCAGTTCTTC,CASGLVTLAGGHNEQFF
TRBV6-4,TRBD2,TRBJ2-2,-,TGTGCCAGCACAAACCGGACTAGTCCGGCGACCGGGGAGCTGTTTTTT,CASTNRTSPATGELFF
TRBV7-6,TRBD1,TRBJ1-3,-,TGTGCCAGCAGCTTAGAATCACGGGGACAGGGCAACACCATATATTTT,CASSLESRGQGNTIYF
TRBV10-3,-,TRBJ2-3,-,TGTGCCATCAGCCCGGCCGGTTCTAGGACAGATACGCAGTATTTT,CAISPAGSRTDTQYF
TRBV18,-,TRBJ2-7,-,TGTGCCAGCTCAAACGAAAGGGGGTCCTACGAGCAGTACTTC,CASSNERGSYEQYF
TRBV7-2,-,TRBJ1-5,-,TGTGCCAGCAGCTTAGCGGGGGCGGGGGTTAGCCAGCCCCAGCATTTT,CASSLAGAGVSQPQHF
TRBV11-2,TRBD1,TRBJ1-2,-,TGTGCCAGCAGCTTCGAACCAGGGGGCGGGGGTTCTGGCTACACCTTC,CASSFEPGGGGSGYTF
TRBV1,-,TRBJ2-7,-,TGCACCAGCAGCCAGAGGACCGGGGGGATCTACGAGCAGTACTTC,CTSSQRTGGIYEQYF
TRBV2,-,TRBJ2-5,few,TGTGCCAGCAGTGTCGGTGGTTGGACGACTATAGGAGAGACCCAGTACTTC,CASSVGGWTTIGETQYF
TRBV25-1,TRBD2,TRBJ2-2,once,TGTGCCAGCAGTGAATCCATCTTCGGGGGGGAGGTCGGGGAGCTGTTTTTT,CASSESIFGGEVGELFF
TRBV7-9,TRBD1,TRBJ1-6,-,TGTTCCAGCAGCTCGCTCTGGGACAGGGGGCCGGTTTCACCCCTCCACTTT,CSSSSLWDRGPVSPLHF
TRBV5-1,TRBD2,TRBJ2-1,-,TGCGCCAGCAGCTTCACCCACACCCTAGCGGGGGGTTACAATGAGCAGTTCTTC,CASSFTHTLAGGYNEQFF
TRBV5-6,-,TRBJ1-1,few,TGTGCCAGCAGCTTAGTACCAGTGAACACTGAAGCTTTCTTT,CASSLVPVNTEAFF
TRBV6-5,TRBD2,TRBJ2-5,-,TGTGCCAGCAGTTACCGGGGACTAGCAGGAGAGACCCAGTACTTC,CASSYRGLAGETQYF
TRBV2,-,TRBJ2-5,-,TGTGCCAGCAGTGAAGCCCTACGGACTATCCAAGAGACCCAGTACTTC,CASSEALRTIQETQYF